This T cell receptor beta chain was sequenced in a study of cytotoxic CD8 clonotypes in ibrutinib-treated CLL. Overall study: Partial response occurred in roughly 25 patients and complete response in 2; at median around 5.5 years, 14 remained remitted and approximately twelve progressed. The study recorded mean values of about 260,000 productive templates and 90,000 to 100,000 productive rearrangements per sample.

This CDR3 contains 14 residues. The V gene lost 4 bases and the J gene lost 3 bases, with 13 bases spanning the gap. CDR1 and CDR2 from the germline V gene are SGHNT and YYREEE (reference sequence). Repertoires were generated with immunoSEQ multiplex PCR, while TCRdb's copy carries only in-frame clones and drops some. The sample lists under 300,000 clones, approximately 76% occurring once. This chain connects TRBV5-4 to TRBJ1-1; tentatively, D is TRBD1 (5 bases). The sequence was obtained from a human donor with chronic lymphocytic leukemia. The material was PBMCs, obtained at disease progression, from a patient treated with ibrutinib. CDR3: CASSQLLRDTEAFF. In DNA form, the CDR3 reads TGTGCCAGCAGCCAACTCCTCAGGGACACTGAAGCTTTCTTT.